This entry describes one TCR beta chain. The antigen is not known. The record originates from a study of shared clonotypes between healthy human individuals. Everyone who donated was a Caucasian adult who lived in Nashville, Tennessee. V gave up 1 base and J gave up 5 bases, with 5 bases separating them. Germline V lookup: CDR1 SGHAT, CDR2 FQNNGV. The CDR3 spans 12 residues. Regarding the study as a whole: The study sampled only blood, and tissue repertoires likely differ.

Tens of thousands of T cell genomes (approximately 190 ng DNA) went into each sorted-subset replicate. Original analysis: For the immunoSEQ data, sequences were junction-only without quality scores, so filtering differed. The assay was immunoSEQ multiplex PCR, and TCRdb's table has in-frame clones only and misses some. The V and J calls and clone size come from that table; D and trimming were worked out from the DNA. Among over 1.5 million clones listed, 95% to 99% were seen once. The clonotype originates from a man aged 25 to 40 in good health. The sequenced sample was naive CD4+ T cells sorted from blood. Subset noted: CD45RA+ positively selected. The rearrangement joins TRBV11-2 to TRBJ2-5; D unresolved. CDR3 sequence: CASSLALETQYF. In nucleotides, the CDR3 is TGTGCCAGCAGCTTAGCGTTGGAGACCCAGTACTTC.